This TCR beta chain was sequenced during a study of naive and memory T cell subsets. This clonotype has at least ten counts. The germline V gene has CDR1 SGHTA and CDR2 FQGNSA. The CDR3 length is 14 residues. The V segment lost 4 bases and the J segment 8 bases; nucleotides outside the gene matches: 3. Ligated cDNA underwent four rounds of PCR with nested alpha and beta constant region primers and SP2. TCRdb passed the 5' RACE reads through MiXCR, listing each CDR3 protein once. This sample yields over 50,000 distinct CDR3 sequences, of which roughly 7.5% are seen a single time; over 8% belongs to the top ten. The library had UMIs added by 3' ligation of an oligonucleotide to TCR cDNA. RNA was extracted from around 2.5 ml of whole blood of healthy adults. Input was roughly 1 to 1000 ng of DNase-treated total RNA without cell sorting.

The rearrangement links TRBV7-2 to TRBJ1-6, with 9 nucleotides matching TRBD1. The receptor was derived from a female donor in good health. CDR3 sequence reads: CASSSDRGYSPLHF. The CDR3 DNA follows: TGTGCCAGCAGCTCCGACAGGGGGTATTCACCCCTCCACTTT.